The entry that follows covers one TCR beta chain sequence. The data derive from a study of immune cell composition in non-small cell lung cancer. The data were produced by immunoSEQ multiplex PCR, yet TCRdb's version contains in-frame clones alone and is incomplete. Of about 2,500 clones detected, roughly 82% appear once; the ten largest clones hold around 40%. Germline V gene lookup returns CDR1 SQVTM and CDR2 ANQGSEA. The CDR3 sequence is 14 residues long. Trimming shortened V by 6 bases and J by 0 bases, and 12 bases separated the two germline ends. The source material was lung tumor tissue. The chain joins TRBV29-1 to TRBJ1-3, with no clear D. This receptor was taken from a human donor with non-small cell lung cancer. The CDR3 coding sequence is TGCAGCGTAGCCCAGGACTTCTCTGGAAACACCATATATTTT. This gives the protein CSVAQDFSGNTIYF.